This T cell receptor (beta chain) is from a study of response to subunit inactivated influenza vaccine. This clonotype was recorded a few times. TCRdb recomputed calls from the RT-PCR reads with MiXCR, one row per CDR3 protein. The sample includes about 500,000 distinct CDR3 sequences, approximately 15% of them seen just once. The CDR3 covers 14 residues. From germline, CDR1 is SGHTA and CDR2 FQGNSA. Trimming removed 3 bases at V and 9 bases at J, with 15 bases between. The clonotype was recovered from a man between 50 and 75 years old who received an inactivated influenza vaccine. V gene TRBV7-2 combines with J gene TRBJ2-1; no reliable D call. The sequences come from CD4+ T cells sorted from PBMCs, collected 23 months after vaccination. CDR3 sequence reads: CASSFAGSTGEQFF. Here the CDR3 DNA reads TGTGCCAGCAGCTTTGCCGGATCTACGGGTGAGCAGTTCTTC.